A selection of T cell receptor beta chains follows, all from one sample in a study of CD4+ T cells in melanoma. Data came from immunoSEQ multiplex PCR; TCRdb stores just in-frame clones and leaves some out. Among approximately 110,000 clones listed, 80% to 95% were seen once. Sample: peripheral blood. The receptors were gathered from a human donor with melanoma. CDR3s include the opening cysteine and the closing phenylalanine or tryptophan. A D gene is named only where the DNA matches it firmly. Expanded clones are given a class, and other clones once, few, many or no size at all.

J gene | D gene | clone size | V gene | CDR3 protein | CDR3 DNA
TRBJ1-2 | . | . | TRBV4-1 | CASSQEGTRSGGYTF | TGCGCCAGCAGCCAAGAAGGTACGAGGTCGGGGGGCTACACCTTC
TRBJ2-3 | . | once | TRBV7-9 | CASSLDRPRVDTQYF | TGTGCCAGCAGCTTAGACCGCCCTAGGGTGGATACGCAGTATTTT
TRBJ2-7 | TRBD1 | few | TRBV5-1 | CASSPRQGTAGMNEQYF | TGCGCCAGCAGCCCCAGACAGGGAACGGCCGGGATGAACGAGCAGTACTTC
TRBJ2-7 | . | . | TRBV9 | CASSSPSSYEQYF | TGTGCCAGCAGCTCGCCTAGCTCCTACGAGCAGTACTTC
TRBJ1-3 | . | . | TRBV9 | CASSVGWGATGNTIYF | TGTGCCAGCAGCGTAGGGTGGGGGGCGACCGGAAACACCATATATTTT
TRBJ2-3 | . | once | TRBV10-3 | CAISGAEGQAQYF | TGTGCCATCAGTGGGGCCGAGGGGCAAGCGCAGTATTTT
TRBJ1-5 | . | . | TRBV5-6 | CANVSWVGVWESDQPQHF | TGTGCCAATGTTTCCTGGGTCGGGGTTTGGGAGTCCGATCAGCCCCAGCATTTT
TRBJ2-3 | TRBD1 | . | TRBV4-2 | CASSQDLSRHGTGTDTQYF | TGTGCCAGCAGCCAAGATCTGTCTAGACACGGGACAGGCACAGATACGCAGTATTTT
TRBJ1-6 | TRBD1 | . | TRBV7-2 | CASSSTGTGHSPLHF | TGTGCCAGCAGCTCCACCGGGACAGGGCATTCACCCCTCCACTTT
TRBJ2-1 | . | . | TRBV13 | CASSFVSNNEQFF | TGTGCCAGCAGCTTCGTAAGCAACAATGAGCAGTTCTTC
TRBJ1-2 | . | . | TRBV7-2 | CASSLVGGWGAEGYTF | TGTGCCAGCAGCTTAGTTGGAGGGTGGGGCGCAGAGGGCTACACCTTC
TRBJ1-1 | . | . | TRBV19 | CAASGGYTEAFF | TGTGCCGCCTCAGGAGGATACACTGAAGCTTTCTTT
TRBJ2-1 | . | . | TRBV19 | CASSTSSYNEQFF | TGTGCCAGTTCTACCTCCTCCTACAATGAGCAGTTCTTC
TRBJ1-2 | . | once | TRBV5-1 | CASSPAGYYGYTF | TGCGCCAGCAGCCCCGCGGGGTACTATGGCTACACCTTC